This TCR beta chain was profiled in a study of post-analysis software for immune sequencing data. Study-level information: Relapsing-remitting, secondary progressive and progressive-relapsing courses of multiple sclerosis were included. Study observations and caveats: Under F measure analysis, samples from one preparation batch co-clustered strongly. Roughly five TRBV segments appeared more often in patients than in controls, and TRBV5-6, TRBV5-1 and TRBV20-1 were among these. Multiple sclerosis patients showed significantly lower normalized Chao1 diversity than controls did.

There are a few counts of this clonotype. Its antigen is not identified. cDNA libraries of TCR beta carried unique molecular identifiers. T cells numbering about 0.95 to 10 million gave rise to about 540,000 cDNA molecules. TCRdb ran MiXCR on the PCR reads and lists one entry per CDR3 protein. The sample contains about 430,000 distinct CDR3 sequences, approximately 39% of which appear only once. With 1 base removed from V and 6 bases from J, the gap between germline ends came to 13 bases. The germline V gene encodes CDR1 SQVTM and CDR2 ANQGSEA. The CDR3 is 13 residues long. Sequences were obtained from blood. This TCR derives from a girl aged 2 to 9 with multiple sclerosis. V is TRBV29-1 and J is TRBJ2-7; D remains unclear. The CDR3 region is CSVEAGALGEQYF. CDR3 nucleotide sequence: TGCAGCGTTGAAGCGGGTGCCCTCGGCGAGCAGTACTTC.